The 20 T cell receptor beta chains below all came from one sample that was sequenced in a study of Ad26.COV2.S vaccination and SARS-CoV-2 variants. TCRdb's table, derived via immunoSEQ multiplex PCR, lists solely in-frame clones and lacks some. Among 360,000 or so clones listed, 87% were seen once. Treatment: about 20 received Ad26.COV2.S at low or high dose, single or two shots; several received placebo; per-sample allocation not given. Samples came from day 63 after the first vaccine or placebo injection. The sequences come from peripheral blood, collected in a trial of Ad26.COV2.S vaccine versus placebo. The receptors stem from a person between 18 and 65 years old who received the Ad26.COV2.S COVID-19 vaccine or a placebo.

This clone came up once. The chain recombines TRBV14 with TRBJ2-1; D possibly corresponds to TRBD1 (5 bases). The CDR3 length is 14 residues. CDR1 is SGHDN and CDR2 is FVKESK in the germline V gene. Trimming removed 4 bases from V and 3 bases from J, with 10 bases in between. CDR3 nucleotide sequence: TGTGCCAGCAGCCGCCCCGACAGCTACAATGAGCAGTTCTTC. Encoded protein: CASSRPDSYNEQFF. Supplemented by reference TRBV14 and TRBJ2-1, the full variable domain reads EAGVTQFPSHSVIEKGQTVTLRCDPISGHDNLYWYRRVMGKEIKFLLHFVKESKQDESGMPNNRFLAERTGGTYSTLKVQPAELEDSGVYFCASSRPDSYNEQFFGPGTRLTVL.

This clone appeared a few times. The chain couples TRBV7-2 to TRBJ1-1; tentatively, D is TRBD1 (5 bases). CDR3 length: 14 residues. The germline gives CDR1 SGHTA, CDR2 FQGNSA. The V end lost 5 bases, the J end lost 2 bases, and 12 bases lay between the germline ends. The CDR3 DNA reads as TGTGCCAGCAGCCCGCCGGGGGACAACACTGAAGCTTTCTTT. It yields the protein CASSPPGDNTEAFF. Variable domain in full (rest from reference TRBV7-2 and TRBJ1-1): GAGVSQSPSNKVTEKGKDVELRCDPISGHTALYWYRQSLGQGLEFLIYFQGNSAPDKSGLPSDRFSAERTGGSVSTLTIQRTQQEDSAVYLCASSPPGDNTEAFFGQGTRLTVV.

The V gene is TRBV6-5, the J gene TRBJ1-5; 8 bases agree with TRBD1. CDR1 is MNHEY, CDR2 SVGAGI, per germline. The ends lost 4 bases at V and 2 bases at J; junction bases unmatched: 1. The CDR3 has 14 residues. CDR3 amino acids: CASSWGQGNQPQHF. The CDR3 DNA reads as TGTGCCAGCAGTTGGGGACAGGGCAATCAGCCCCAGCATTTT.

The chain couples TRBV15 to TRBJ1-1; TRBD1 matches 7 bases. The CDR3 is 16 amino acids. The germline V gene has CDR1 LNHNV and CDR2 YYDKDF (reference sequence). J lost 5 bases, V lost 1 base, and 10 bases had no gene match. The CDR3 region is CATSRGRQGLGTEAFF. CDR3 DNA: TGTGCCACCAGCAGAGGCCGACAGGGTCTGGGTACTGAAGCTTTCTTT.

The chain recombines TRBV12-5 with TRBJ1-3; TRBD1 might be the D (5 bases). The CDR3 has 17 amino acids. The ends were cut back, 0 bases at V and 0 bases at J, with 12 bases in the middle. CDR1 and CDR2 (germline): LGHNT, FRNRAP. CDR3 sequence reads: CASGLVLQGLSGNTIYF. The CDR3 DNA follows: TGTGCTAGTGGTTTGGTACTGCAGGGTCTCTCTGGAAACACCATATATTTT.

This clone was counted between two and nine times. The genes are TRBV6-1 and TRBJ1-5; D is unresolved. The V end lost 3 bases, the J end lost 5 bases, and 11 bases lay between the germline ends. CDR3 size: 14 residues. Per the germline V gene, CDR1 is MNHNS and CDR2 is SASEGT. This CDR3 reads CASSDGTLDQPQHF. CDR3 DNA: TGTGCCAGCAGTGACGGAACACTCGATCAGCCCCAGCATTTT.

The chain is built from TRBV11-1 and TRBJ2-7; 8 nucleotides line up with TRBD1. V was pared by 3 bases and J by 4 bases, with 8 bases of the junction left unmatched. Germline CDR1 is SGHAT and CDR2 is FQDESV (reference sequence). The CDR3 contains 15 residues. The CDR3 sequence is CASSFGAQGVYEQYF. In DNA, the CDR3 is TGTGCCAGCAGCTTCGGGGCACAGGGGGTTTACGAGCAGTACTTC.

J is TRBJ2-7 and V is TRBV27; D possibly corresponds to TRBD1 (5 bases). Germline assignment: CDR1 MNHEY and CDR2 SMNVEV (reference sequence). V was clipped by 2 bases and J by 3 bases, with 11 bases between them. The CDR3 totals 14 residues. CDR3 coding DNA: TGTGCCAGCAGTTTAACGGACAAGATCTACGAGCAGTACTTC. Translation gives CASSLTDKIYEQYF.

The chain links TRBV7-2 to TRBJ2-1; perhaps D is TRBD1 or TRBD2 (7 bases each). The CDR3 has 13 amino acids. Germline loops: CDR1 SGHTA, CDR2 FQGNSA. V was pared by 1 base and J by 14 bases, with 15 bases between. The CDR3 reads CASSLGGRGREFF. The CDR3, as DNA: TGTGCCAGCAGCTTAGGAGGGAGGGGGCGGGAGTTCTTC.

The CDR3 DNA reads as TGTGCCAGCTTTAAAGCCGACGGGGAAACGGCTGGCTACACCTTC. Translating gives CASFKADGETAGYTF. The gene calls are TRBV18 and TRBJ1-2; D is unresolved. The ends were cut back, 7 bases at V and 7 bases at J, with 22 bases in the middle. The CDR3 runs 15 residues. CDR1 and CDR2 from the germline V gene are KGHSH and LQKENI.

The chain carries TRBV19 and TRBJ2-5; D may be TRBD1 or TRBD2 (5 bases each). In germline, CDR1 is LNHDA, CDR2 SQIVND (reference sequence). The CDR3 runs to 14 residues. V shed 8 bases and J shed 5 bases, with 18 bases lying between them. CDR3 residues: CASQMRGRLETQYF. The CDR3 bases are TGTGCCAGTCAAATGAGGGGCAGGCTCGAGACCCAGTACTTC.

This chain links TRBV9 with TRBJ1-1; the match to TRBD1 covers 8 bases. The junction had 8 bases not matched to a gene; V was cut back by 1 base and J by 6 bases. The CDR3 extends over 15 amino acids. Germline V gives CDR1 SGDLS, CDR2 YYNGEE. The CDR3 protein is CASSVNDRGSSEAFF. For the CDR3, the DNA is TGTGCCAGCAGCGTAAATGACAGGGGTTCATCTGAAGCTTTCTTT. Supplemented by reference TRBV9 and TRBJ1-1, the full variable domain reads DSGVTQTPKHLITATGQRVTLRCSPRSGDLSVYWYQQSLDQGLQFLIQYYNGEERAKGNILERFSAQQFPDLHSELNLSSLELGDSALYFCASSVNDRGSSEAFFGQGTRLTVV.

The CDR3 is CASSLRSESTDTQYF. The DNA of the CDR3 is TGTGCCAGCAGCTTAAGGTCGGAAAGCACAGATACGCAGTATTTT. The chain employs TRBV11-2 and TRBJ2-3; D call uncertain. The CDR3 runs 15 residues. In germline, CDR1 is SGHAT, CDR2 FQNNGV. Trimming removed 2 bases from V and 0 bases from J, with 9 bases in between.

The rearrangement joins TRBV5-6 to TRBJ2-7; D perhaps matches TRBD2 (6 bases). This CDR3 is built from 15 residues. The V end lost 2 bases, the J end lost 3 bases, and 15 bases lay between the germline ends. Germline V gene sequence: CDR1 SGHDT, CDR2 YYEEEE. In DNA form, the CDR3 reads TGTGCCAGCAGCTTCGGGGGTAGCGCCATCTACGAGCAGTACTTC. It yields the protein CASSFGGSAIYEQYF.

The chain combines TRBV7-2 with TRBJ2-5; D is ambiguous. There are 13 residues in the CDR3. The germline gives CDR1 SGHTA, CDR2 FQGNSA. Deletions cut 2 bases from V and 0 bases from J, with 4 bases between. CDR3 nucleotide sequence: TGTGCCAGCAGCTTATGGTACCAAGAGACCCAGTACTTC. Amino acids: CASSLWYQETQYF.

The rearrangement links TRBV7-6 to TRBJ2-1; D uncertain. Germline loops: CDR1 SGHVS, CDR2 FNYEAQ. V was clipped by 3 bases and J by 3 bases, with 15 bases between them. The CDR3 consists of 16 residues. CDR3 DNA sequence: TGTGCCAGCAGCTTTGTAGCCGCCTTAAACTACAATGAGCAGTTCTTC. Translating it yields CASSFVAALNYNEQFF.

This chain links TRBV13 with TRBJ1-5, with TRBD1 matching 9 bases. The CDR3 extends over 16 amino acids. V gave up 5 bases and J gave up 6 bases; unmatched junction bases: 11. The V gene's germline CDR1 is PRHDT and CDR2 FYEKMQ (reference sequence). This CDR3 is CASSDYRGRGGQPQHF. CDR3 coding DNA: TGTGCCAGCAGCGACTACAGGGGGCGGGGAGGTCAGCCCCAGCATTTT.

This rearrangement joins TRBV29-1 to TRBJ2-5; D possibly corresponds to TRBD2 (5 bases). Germline V gene data show CDR1 as SQVTM and CDR2 as ANQGSEA. V was trimmed by 8 bases and J by 1 base, leaving 11 bases between them. This CDR3 contains 12 residues. CDR3 nucleotide sequence: TGCAGCCCCGGACTGACCCAAGAGACCCAGTACTTC. It is translated as CSPGLTQETQYF.

This clone was seen a single time. Within the sample, other DNA sequences also encode this same CDR3. The genes are TRBV7-9 and TRBJ1-4; TRBD1 matches 7 bases. Germline CDR1 is SEHNR and CDR2 is FQNEAQ (reference sequence). Trimming at V came to 2 bases and at J to 7 bases, leaving 4 bases not matched to a gene. The CDR3 sequence is 14 residues long. Here the CDR3 reads CASSLQGGGEKLFF. The CDR3 DNA sequence: TGTGCCAGCAGCTTACAGGGGGGCGGTGAAAAACTGTTTTTT.

The V call is TRBV5-4, the J call TRBJ1-4; unclear D gene. The CDR3 runs 14 residues. Trimming left V 1 base short and J 8 bases short, with 12 bases between. Germline V gene lookup returns CDR1 SGHNT and CDR2 YYREEE (reference sequence). The CDR3 DNA reads as TGTGCCAGCAGCTTGCAAGGGCCGAAGGAAAAACTGTTTTTT. It translates to CASSLQGPKEKLFF.